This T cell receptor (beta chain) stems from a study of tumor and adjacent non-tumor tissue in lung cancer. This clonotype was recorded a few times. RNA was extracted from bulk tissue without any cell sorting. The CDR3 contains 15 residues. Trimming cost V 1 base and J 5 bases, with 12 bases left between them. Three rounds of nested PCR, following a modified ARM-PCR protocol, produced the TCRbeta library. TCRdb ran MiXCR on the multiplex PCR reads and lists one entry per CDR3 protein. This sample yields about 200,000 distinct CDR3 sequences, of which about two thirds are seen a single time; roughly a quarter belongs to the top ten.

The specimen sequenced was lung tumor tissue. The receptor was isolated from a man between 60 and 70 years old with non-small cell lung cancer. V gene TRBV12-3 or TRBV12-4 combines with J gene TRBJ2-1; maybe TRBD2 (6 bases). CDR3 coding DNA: TGTGCCAGCAGTTTAGAGGAGGGCGTTCACAATGAGCAGTTCTTC. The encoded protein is CASSLEEGVHNEQFF.